This TCR beta chain is from a study of T-cell reconstitution after alpha-beta-depleted transplantation in children. Whole-study results and caveats: Several patients had high TCRbeta diversity at day 60; it came from surviving recipient T cells and thymic progenitors. One year post-transplant, T-cell counts and diversity were largely derived from T cells produced anew. Expanded graft clones numbering several hundred reportedly gave rise to alpha-beta T cells about two months after transplant.

TCRbeta library preparation incorporated unique molecular identifiers. MiXCR, run by TCRdb on the PCR reads, gives a single entry per CDR3 protein. The sample includes about 900,000 distinct CDR3 sequences, about 31% of them seen just once. A remark on this clonotype: The antigen remains undetermined.

This CDR3 is 15 amino acids long. The V and J ends lost 0 bases and 2 bases respectively, with 13 bases between them. Per the germline V gene, CDR1 is DFQATT and CDR2 is SNEGSKA (reference sequence). Material: PBMCs, mostly from graft donor cells, obtained 360 days after TCRalphabeta/CD19-depleted stem cell transplant. This clonotype was sampled from a boy younger than two who had a stem cell transplant for SCID, so the T cells may come from the graft donor. The gene calls are TRBV20-1 and TRBJ1-1; no firm D call. The CDR3 spells CSARDGGILNTEAFF. CDR3 nucleotide sequence: TGCAGTGCTAGAGATGGCGGGATCTTAAACACTGAAGCTTTCTTT.